This T cell receptor (beta chain) is drawn from a study of CD8 T cells in ankylosing spondylitis. This clonotype appeared many times. The target antigen is unknown. It was by quantitative 5'-RACE with molecular barcodes that TCR beta libraries were made. TCRdb analysed the 5' RACE reads with MiXCR anew, one entry per CDR3 protein. Of 250,000 to 350,000 distinct CDR3 sequences in the sample, around 20% were seen once. Study results and limitations: Disease-linked clones proved CD8+ and comparatively uncommon in peripheral blood. Matched ankylosing spondylitis synovial fluid reportedly showed significant enrichment of disease-linked clones.

The ends lost 3 bases at V and 7 bases at J; junction bases unmatched: 6. The CDR3 totals 16 residues. CDR1 is SGDLS and CDR2 is YYNGEE in the germline V gene. The sample was blood, either unsorted or a sorted T cell fraction (not recorded which). The TCR sequence derives from a male donor with ankylosing spondylitis or in good health (not recorded which). The rearrangement links TRBV9 to TRBJ2-1, with 14 bases aligning to TRBD2. The CDR3 here is CASSARLAGGPNEQFF. The CDR3 DNA follows: TGTGCCAGCAGCGCCAGACTAGCGGGAGGGCCAAATGAGCAGTTCTTC.